This T cell receptor (beta chain) stems from a study of T cell repertoires in cytomegalovirus infection. This clonotype was seen a few times. Its antigen is not known. A single record per CDR3 protein comes from TCRdb applying MiXCR to the reads. Of approximately 250,000 distinct CDR3 sequences listed, about 5.9% are singletons. General observations from the study: HLA-C-restricted CMV clonotypes gave the most frequent clonotype in two of eight donors. Identification of carriers of CMV plus the relevant HLA was achieved through cumulative public TCR beta family frequency.

The receptor comes from a human donor in good health (CMV status not recorded). Some clones in this sample may be carry-over from other donors' samples. Sequencing used PBMCs.

The CDR3 loop reads CAWSIGLTAEAFF. Written as DNA, the CDR3 is TGTGCCTGGAGCATAGGGTTGACGGCCGAAGCTTTCTTT. This chain uses TRBV30 with TRBJ1-1; D remains ambiguous. V lost 3 bases and J 8 bases, leaving 16 bases between the germline ends. Germline assignment: CDR1 GTSNPN and CDR2 SVGIG (reference sequence). This CDR3 region has 13 residues.